Presented here are 32 T cell receptor beta chains from one specimen sequenced in a study of blood T cell repertoires in COVID-19. The assay was immunoSEQ multiplex PCR, and TCRdb's table has in-frame clones only and misses some. The sample yields about 140,000 clones, approximately 84% seen once. Source material: peripheral blood. These receptors were taken from a woman aged 55-70 years with acute or convalescent COVID-19.

CDR3 residues: CAWSRLALDYEQYF. As DNA, the CDR3 is TGTGCCTGGAGTAGACTAGCCCTGGATTACGAGCAGTACTTC. The chain couples TRBV30 to TRBJ2-7, with 7 bases lining up with TRBD2. Germline V CDR1 and CDR2: GTSNPN, SVGIG (reference sequence). V dropped 2 bases and J dropped 4; count of bases not matched to a gene: 8. This CDR3 is 14 amino acids long.

The V and J genes are TRBV30 and TRBJ1-6, with D hard to call. This CDR3 spans 11 amino acids. Trimming took off 5 bases at V and 9 bases at J, with 8 bases between the two ends. Germline V gene data show CDR1 as GTSNPN and CDR2 as SVGIG (reference sequence). In nucleotides, the CDR3 is TGTGCCTGGGGATCAGGTTCACCCCTCCACTTT. Translation gives CAWGSGSPLHF.

The rearrangement links TRBV5-1 to TRBJ2-6; TRBD1 agrees at 8 bases. The CDR3 has 17 residues. CDR1 SGHRS and CDR2 YFSETQ come from the germline V gene. V was pared by 4 bases and J by 4 bases, with 10 bases of the junction left unmatched. The CDR3 sequence is CASSPTQGAPGANVLTF. The CDR3, as DNA: TGCGCCAGCAGCCCAACTCAGGGGGCGCCGGGGGCCAACGTCCTGACTTTC.

This sequence joins TRBV2 and TRBJ2-7; 11 nucleotides line up with TRBD2. The CDR3 has 14 amino acids. Trimming at V came to 9 bases and at J to 2 bases, leaving 6 bases not matched to a gene. Germline assignment: CDR1 SNHLY and CDR2 FYNNEI. The CDR3 reads CASQLGLAAYEQYF. As DNA, the CDR3 is TGTGCCAGTCAGCTGGGACTAGCGGCCTACGAGCAGTACTTC.

The V gene is TRBV27, the J gene TRBJ2-7; D gene unclear. This CDR3 region has 11 residues. Germline V gives CDR1 MNHEY, CDR2 SMNVEV (reference sequence). V lost 8 bases and J lost 5, with 10 bases in between. CDR3 sequence reads: CASVWANEQYF. CDR3 coding DNA: TGTGCCAGCGTGTGGGCGAACGAGCAGTACTTC.

The chain joins TRBV28 to TRBJ1-4, with 10 nucleotides matching TRBD1. The V gene end was trimmed by 6 bases and the J gene end by 13 bases; junction bases not matched to a gene: 5. This CDR3 has 12 amino acids. Per germline, CDR1 MDHEN and CDR2 SYDVKM. This CDR3 is CASSLRDRGLFF. In DNA, the CDR3 is TGTGCCAGCAGCCTCCGGGACAGGGGACTGTTTTTT. Full variable domain (missing parts from reference TRBV28 and TRBJ1-4): DVKVTQSSRYLVKRTGEKVFLECVQDMDHENMFWYRQDPGLGLRLIYFSYDVKMKEKGDIPEGYSVSREKKERFSLILESASTNQTSMYLCASSLRDRGLFFGSGTQLSVL.

The chain uses TRBV5-6 and TRBJ2-3; 13 bases are shared with TRBD2. In germline, CDR1 is SGHDT, CDR2 YYEEEE. V gave up 5 bases and J gave up 6 bases; unmatched junction bases: 6. CDR3 length: 15 amino acids. The DNA for the CDR3 is TGTGCCAGCAGGTCCGGACTAGCGGGAGCGGATACGCAGTATTTT. Translating it yields CASRSGLAGADTQYF.

This clone was seen only once. V is TRBV19 and J is TRBJ1-6; TRBD1 aligns across 7 bases. There are 14 residues in the CDR3. With V trimmed by 6 bases and J by 5 bases, 4 bases remained unmatched. Germline-derived CDR1 and CDR2 are LNHDA and SQIVND (reference sequence). Written as DNA, the CDR3 is TGTGCCAGTAGAATACAGGGGAATAATTCACCCCTCCACTTT. Translating it yields CASRIQGNNSPLHF.

This clone was seen a handful of times. The V and J genes are TRBV30 and TRBJ2-5; no firm D call. Trimming shortened V by 0 bases and J by 3 bases, and 8 bases separated the two germline ends. The CDR3 covers 13 residues. Per germline, CDR1 GTSNPN and CDR2 SVGIG (reference sequence). The chain's CDR3 is CAWSVRLKETQYF. The CDR3 DNA reads as TGTGCCTGGAGTGTACGACTCAAAGAGACCCAGTACTTC.

The chain carries TRBV5-4 and TRBJ1-3; D not resolved. Between the trimmed V and J ends, which lost 1 base and 4 bases, there was a span of 15 bases. Germline-derived CDR1 and CDR2 are SGHNT and YYREEE (reference sequence). There are 16 residues in the CDR3. In DNA form, the CDR3 reads TGTGCCAGCAGCTTGAATCCGCAGGCGGGAGGAAACACCATATATTTT. Translation: CASSLNPQAGGNTIYF.

The chain couples TRBV6-5 to TRBJ1-2, with 7 bases lining up with TRBD1. This CDR3 is 14 amino acids long. Germline V gene sequence: CDR1 MNHEY, CDR2 SVGAGI. Unmatched junction bases numbered 8, after V lost 6 bases and J lost 4 bases. The CDR3 loop reads CASRGSGTAYGYTF. CDR3 in DNA: TGTGCCAGCAGGGGGTCAGGGACAGCCTATGGCTACACCTTC.

V usage is TRBV27 and J usage is TRBJ2-7; 11 bases fit TRBD1. Unmatched junction bases numbered 2, after V lost 4 bases and J lost 3 bases. The CDR3 totals 14 residues. Germline V gene sequence: CDR1 MNHEY, CDR2 SMNVEV (reference sequence). The CDR3 DNA sequence: TGTGCCAGCAGTTCCGGGACAGGGGGCTACGAGCAGTACTTC. It is translated as CASSSGTGGYEQYF.

The sample holds a few counts of this clone. This chain uses TRBV27 with TRBJ2-1; 13 bases align to TRBD2. The germline V gene encodes CDR1 MNHEY and CDR2 SMNVEV (reference sequence). The V and J ends lost 5 bases and 8 bases, in that order; junction bases with no gene match: 12. There are 17 residues in the CDR3. This CDR3 reads CASSPSTSGRPWDEQFF. The DNA for the CDR3 is TGTGCCAGCAGTCCCTCGACTAGCGGGAGGCCCTGGGATGAGCAGTTCTTC.

V gene TRBV24-1 combines with J gene TRBJ2-5; D uncertain. Germline CDR1 KGHDR, CDR2 SFDVKD. V lost 5 bases and J 4 bases, leaving 4 bases between the germline ends. This CDR3 has 11 amino acids. DNA of the CDR3: TGTGCCACCAGTGCGGGAGAGACCCAGTACTTC. Amino acids: CATSAGETQYF.

A remark on this clone: The same CDR3 arises from other DNA sequences in this sample as well. The CDR3: CATSEGGYGYTF. In DNA, the CDR3 is TGTGCCACCAGTGAAGGGGGCTATGGCTACACCTTC. This chain links TRBV24-1 with TRBJ1-2; D perhaps matches TRBD1 (6 bases). Germline CDR1 KGHDR, CDR2 SFDVKD. The length of the CDR3 is 12 residues. Between the trimmed V and J ends, which lost 4 bases and 4 bases, there was a span of 6 bases.

This clone was seen only a few times. The chain carries TRBV28 and TRBJ1-1; a weak D match, TRBD1 (5 bases). V was shortened by 7 bases and J by 0 bases, with 15 bases between the two germline ends. The CDR3 runs 15 residues. CDR1 and CDR2 from the germline V gene are MDHEN and SYDVKM. The DNA for the CDR3 is TGTGCCAGCACCGACGGGGGACGGTTGAACACTGAAGCTTTCTTT. Amino acid sequence: CASTDGGRLNTEAFF.

The chain combines TRBV6-5 with TRBJ1-4; D possibly corresponds to TRBD1 (5 bases). Germline loops: CDR1 MNHEY, CDR2 SVGAGI. The CDR3 contains 12 residues. V was shortened by 5 bases and J by 10 bases, with 11 bases between the two germline ends. The CDR3 protein is CASSQGRGKLFF. CDR3 nucleotides: TGTGCCAGCAGTCAGGGAAGGGGAAAACTGTTTTTT.

This clone occurred a few times. The V gene is TRBV19, the J gene TRBJ2-7; 7 bases agree with TRBD1. There are 15 residues in the CDR3. J was trimmed by 6 bases and V by 5 bases; bases with no gene match: 13. In germline, CDR1 is LNHDA, CDR2 SQIVND (reference sequence). DNA of the CDR3: TGTGCCAGTAGTTCAAGGACAGGAATCTACGTCGAGCAGTACTTC. Translating gives CASSSRTGIYVEQYF. Using reference TRBV19 and TRBJ2-7 for the parts outside the CDR3, the full variable domain is DGGITQSPKYLFRKEGQNVTLSCEQNLNHDAMYWYRQDPGQGLRLIYYSQIVNDFQKGDIAEGYSVSREKKESFPLTVTSAQKNPTAFYLCASSSRTGIYVEQYFGPGTRLTVT.

The gene calls are TRBV13 and TRBJ2-7; D gene uncertain. There are 12 residues in the CDR3. V lost 0 bases, J lost 6 bases, and 6 bases lay in between. The germline gives CDR1 PRHDT, CDR2 FYEKMQ (reference sequence). The CDR3: CASSLGVGEQYF. CDR3 nucleotides: TGTGCCAGCAGCTTAGGGGTCGGCGAGCAGTACTTC. Full variable domain (outside the CDR3, taken from reference TRBV13 and TRBJ2-7): AAGVIQSPRHLIKEKRETATLKCYPIPRHDTVYWYQQGPGQDPQFLISFYEKMQSDKGSIPDRFSAQQFSDYHSELNMSSLELGDSALYFCASSLGVGEQYFGPGTRLTVT.

The CDR3 reads CASSQVGATNEKLFF. The CDR3, as DNA: TGTGCCAGCAGCCAAGTCGGTGCAACTAATGAAAAACTGTTTTTT. V usage is TRBV16 and J usage is TRBJ1-4; D is undetermined. V was trimmed by 2 bases and J by 0 bases, leaving 7 bases between them. The CDR3 is made up of 15 amino acids. Germline CDR1 KGHSY, CDR2 FQNENV.

The rearrangement uses TRBV28 and TRBJ1-2, with TRBD1 as a possible D gene (5 bases). V was pared by 7 bases and J by 7 bases, with 25 bases between. The CDR3 runs 16 residues. The V gene's germline CDR1 is MDHEN and CDR2 SYDVKM. CDR3 residues: CASTIAGQGRNSGYTF. As DNA, the CDR3 is TGTGCCAGCACTATAGCGGGGCAGGGCAGAAATAGTGGCTACACCTTC.

The chain is built from TRBV27 and TRBJ2-2; D unresolved. Per the germline V gene, CDR1 is MNHEY and CDR2 is SMNVEV (reference sequence). The CDR3 has 11 amino acids. Trimming removed 4 bases at V and 5 bases at J, with 2 bases between. CDR3 protein: CASSSTGELFF. In DNA form, the CDR3 reads TGTGCCAGCAGTTCTACCGGGGAGCTGTTTTTT.

This clone occurred a few times. The chain combines TRBV7-3 with TRBJ2-5; perhaps TRBD1 as D (5 bases). The CDR3 spans 14 residues. Trimming pared 5 bases from V and 2 bases from J, leaving 12 bases between. The germline CDR1 and CDR2 sequences are SGHTA and FQGTGA. Here the CDR3 DNA reads TGTGCCAGCAGCGCACAAGGGGCACAAGAGACCCAGTACTTC. This sequence encodes CASSAQGAQETQYF. Complete variable domain (other parts from reference TRBV7-3 and TRBJ2-5): GAGVSQTPSNKVTEKGKYVELRCDPISGHTALYWYRQSLGQGPEFLIYFQGTGAADDSGLPNDRFFAVRPEGSVSTLKIQRTERGDSAVYLCASSAQGAQETQYFGPGTRLLVL.

The chain couples TRBV7-9 to TRBJ2-6; D gene unclear. CDR3 length: 16 residues. Germline CDR1 and CDR2: SEHNR and FQNEAQ (reference sequence). With 0 bases removed from V and 0 bases from J, the gap between germline ends came to 6 bases. The CDR3 sequence is CASSLAGSSGANVLTF. The CDR3 DNA reads as TGTGCCAGCAGCTTAGCGGGCAGCTCTGGGGCCAACGTCCTGACTTTC. Looking up the rest from reference TRBV7-9 and TRBJ2-6 gives the full variable domain: DTGVSQNPRHKITKRGQNVTFRCDPISEHNRLYWYRQTLGQGPEFLTYFQNEAQLEKSRLLSDRFSAERPKGSFSTLEIQRTEQGDSAMYLCASSLAGSSGANVLTFGAGSRLTVL.

The V gene is TRBV5-1, the J gene TRBJ1-1; D remains unclear. Germline V gene sequence: CDR1 SGHRS, CDR2 YFSETQ. There are 15 residues in the CDR3. Between the trimmed V and J ends, which lost 0 bases and 1 base, there was a span of 10 bases. The CDR3 nucleotides read TGCGCCAGCAGCTTGGCCGCGGGCGGGAACACTGAAGCTTTCTTT. It encodes CASSLAAGGNTEAFF.

The chain recombines TRBV27 with TRBJ1-1; D might be TRBD1 (5 bases). V lost 3 bases and J 1 base, leaving 12 bases between the germline ends. This CDR3 is built from 15 residues. Germline values: CDR1 MNHEY, CDR2 SMNVEV (reference sequence). In DNA form, the CDR3 reads TGTGCCAGCAGTTTTTCGCGGGGGTGGAACACTGAAGCTTTCTTT. It specifies CASSFSRGWNTEAFF.

The rearrangement joins TRBV30 to TRBJ2-7; D ambiguous. Trimming took off 2 bases at V and 4 bases at J, with 12 bases between the two ends. This CDR3 comprises 13 residues. The V gene's germline CDR1 is GTSNPN and CDR2 SVGIG (reference sequence). The DNA for the CDR3 is TGTGCCTGGAGTCTTGGAACTAAATACGAGCAGTACTTC. Its protein is CAWSLGTKYEQYF.

The chain employs TRBV18 and TRBJ1-1; unclear D gene. Trimming pared 3 bases from V and 0 bases from J, leaving 8 bases between. Looked up from germline, CDR1 is KGHSH and CDR2 is LQKENI. CDR3 length: 14 residues. The CDR3 spells CASSPKQMNTEAFF. The CDR3 nucleotides read TGTGCCAGCTCACCGAAACAGATGAACACTGAAGCTTTCTTT.

This clone appeared a few times. CDR3 residues: CASSVRDIRFYGYTF. The CDR3 region has the DNA TGTGCCAGCAGCGTCCGGGACATCCGATTCTATGGCTACACCTTC. The rearrangement joins TRBV7-2 to TRBJ1-2, with D perhaps TRBD1 (6 bases). The V end was cut by 5 bases, the J end by 4 bases, with 17 bases between. Germline V gene sequence: CDR1 SGHTA, CDR2 FQGNSA. The length of the CDR3 is 15 residues. The full variable domain, its missing parts supplied by reference TRBV7-2 and TRBJ1-2, is GAGVSQSPSNKVTEKGKDVELRCDPISGHTALYWYRQSLGQGLEFLIYFQGNSAPDKSGLPSDRFSAERTGGSVSTLTIQRTQQEDSAVYLCASSVRDIRFYGYTFGSGTRLTVV.

This rearrangement joins TRBV24-1 to TRBJ2-7; tentative D call: TRBD2 (5 bases). Germline V lookup: CDR1 KGHDR, CDR2 SFDVKD. The V gene lost 3 bases and the J gene lost 3 bases, with 14 bases spanning the gap. This CDR3 comprises 15 residues. The CDR3 spells CATSDPTVGDYEQYF. CDR3 coding DNA: TGTGCCACCAGTGATCCGACGGTCGGGGACTACGAGCAGTACTTC.

The chain recombines TRBV2 with TRBJ1-5; 7 bases match TRBD1. The CDR3 has 15 amino acids. Germline V lookup: CDR1 SNHLY, CDR2 FYNNEI. The V and J ends lost 7 bases and 2 bases, in that order; junction bases with no gene match: 8. The CDR3 is CASNTQGLGNQPQHF. CDR3 in DNA: TGTGCCAGCAATACACAGGGGTTGGGCAATCAGCCCCAGCATTTT.

The V call is TRBV19, the J call TRBJ2-2, with 12 bases aligning to TRBD2. Germline V gives CDR1 LNHDA, CDR2 SQIVND (reference sequence). The CDR3 extends over 21 amino acids. With V trimmed by 0 bases and J by 3 bases, 14 bases remained unmatched. DNA of the CDR3: TGTGCCAGTAGTATAGATCTCCGCGGAACTAGCGGGAGGTCGGACACCGGGGAGCTGTTTTTT. Its translation is CASSIDLRGTSGRSDTGELFF.